This T cell receptor beta chain derives from a study of T-cell memory formation after mild COVID-19. Study summary: Largely, the TCR clusters proved donor specific.

The sample holds a few counts of this clonotype. The antigen is undetermined. Each CDR3 protein is one row after TCRdb ran MiXCR on the 5' RACE reads. The table has about 430,000 distinct CDR3 sequences, approximately 25% seen once; the top ten hold around 8.7%. General observations from the study: Memory sampled before infection contained some responding clones, suggesting cross-reactive memory joined. Mostly located in CM and EM were contracting CD4+ clones, with contracting CD8+ clones located in EMRA.

This clonotype originated in an adult woman who had mild COVID-19 (a few samples of this study predate the infection). Cell type and time point are not known. The sample was PBMCs or a T cell subset sorted from them (not recorded which).

The CDR3 is CASSPTAPQETQYF. Written as DNA, the CDR3 is TGTGCCAGCTCACCGACAGCCCCCCAAGAGACCCAGTACTTC. V and J are TRBV18 and TRBJ2-5, with D possibly being TRBD1 (5 bases). Deletions cut 3 bases from V and 1 base from J, with 9 bases between. The CDR3 runs 14 residues. The germline CDR1 and CDR2 sequences are KGHSH and LQKENI.